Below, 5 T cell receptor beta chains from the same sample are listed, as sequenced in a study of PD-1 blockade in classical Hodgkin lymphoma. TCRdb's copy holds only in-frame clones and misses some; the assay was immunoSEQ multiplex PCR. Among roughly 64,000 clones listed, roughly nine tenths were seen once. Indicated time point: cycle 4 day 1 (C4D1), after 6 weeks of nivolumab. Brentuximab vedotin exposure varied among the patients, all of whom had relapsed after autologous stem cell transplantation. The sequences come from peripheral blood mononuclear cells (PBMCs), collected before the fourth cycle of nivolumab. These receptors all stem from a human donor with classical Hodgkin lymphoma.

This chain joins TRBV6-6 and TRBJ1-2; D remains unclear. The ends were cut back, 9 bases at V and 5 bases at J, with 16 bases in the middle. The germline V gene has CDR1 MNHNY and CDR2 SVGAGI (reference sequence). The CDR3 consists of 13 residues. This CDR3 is CASTLGGGYGYTF. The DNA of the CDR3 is TGTGCCAGTACCCTAGGTGGAGGGTATGGCTACACCTTC.

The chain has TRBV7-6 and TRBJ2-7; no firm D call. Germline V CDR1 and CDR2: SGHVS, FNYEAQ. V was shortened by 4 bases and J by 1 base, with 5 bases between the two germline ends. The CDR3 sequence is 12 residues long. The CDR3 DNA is TGTGCCAGCAGCTCCACTTCCTACGAGCAGTACTTC. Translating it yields CASSSTSYEQYF.

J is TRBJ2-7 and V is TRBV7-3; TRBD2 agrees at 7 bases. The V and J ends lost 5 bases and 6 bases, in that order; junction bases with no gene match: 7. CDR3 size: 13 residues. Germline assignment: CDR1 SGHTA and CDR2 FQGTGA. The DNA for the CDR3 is TGTGCCAGCAGCCCCGGGGGAGGGATCGAGCAGTACTTC. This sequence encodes CASSPGGGIEQYF.

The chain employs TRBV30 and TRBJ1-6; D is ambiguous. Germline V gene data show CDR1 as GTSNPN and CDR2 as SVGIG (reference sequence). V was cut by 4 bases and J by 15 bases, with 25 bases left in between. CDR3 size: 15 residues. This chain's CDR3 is CAWMARTDGLMDLHF. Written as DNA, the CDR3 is TGTGCCTGGATGGCCCGAACAGACGGTCTGATGGACCTCCACTTT.

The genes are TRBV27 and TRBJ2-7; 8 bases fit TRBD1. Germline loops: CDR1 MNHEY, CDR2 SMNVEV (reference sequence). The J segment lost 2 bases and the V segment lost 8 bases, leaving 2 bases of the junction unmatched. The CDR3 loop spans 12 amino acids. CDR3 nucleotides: TGTGCCAGCTGGGGACAGGCCTACGAGCAGTACTTC. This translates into CASWGQAYEQYF.